This T cell receptor beta chain was documented in a study of beta chain features in type 1 diabetes. Study-wide results and limits: Significant though moderate, a shortening of TCRB CDR3s appeared in all four CD4+ subsets of Type 1 diabetes patients.

Reverse transcription of all isolated RNA meant that expressed TCRB transcripts were sequenced. Only in-frame clones appear in the TCRdb table, and some are missing; sequencing was by immunoSEQ multiplex PCR. Among 640,000 or so clones, roughly an eighth were seen once, and the ten largest hold 0.022%. Concerning this clone: Antigen specificity is unknown.

The CDR3 runs 18 residues. Germline values: CDR1 LGHNA, CDR2 YNFKEQ. The V gene lost 0 bases and the J gene lost 2 bases, with 20 bases spanning the gap. The V call is TRBV4-2, the J call TRBJ2-7; TRBD1 or TRBD2 may be the D gene (5 bases each). Sequences were obtained from naive CD4+ T cells from blood. The sequence derives from a man in his late teens or twenties with type 1 diabetes. This CDR3 reads CASSQERGPERSPYEQYF. The CDR3 DNA sequence: TGTGCCAGCAGCCAAGAGAGGGGCCCGGAGAGGTCCCCCTACGAGCAGTACTTC.